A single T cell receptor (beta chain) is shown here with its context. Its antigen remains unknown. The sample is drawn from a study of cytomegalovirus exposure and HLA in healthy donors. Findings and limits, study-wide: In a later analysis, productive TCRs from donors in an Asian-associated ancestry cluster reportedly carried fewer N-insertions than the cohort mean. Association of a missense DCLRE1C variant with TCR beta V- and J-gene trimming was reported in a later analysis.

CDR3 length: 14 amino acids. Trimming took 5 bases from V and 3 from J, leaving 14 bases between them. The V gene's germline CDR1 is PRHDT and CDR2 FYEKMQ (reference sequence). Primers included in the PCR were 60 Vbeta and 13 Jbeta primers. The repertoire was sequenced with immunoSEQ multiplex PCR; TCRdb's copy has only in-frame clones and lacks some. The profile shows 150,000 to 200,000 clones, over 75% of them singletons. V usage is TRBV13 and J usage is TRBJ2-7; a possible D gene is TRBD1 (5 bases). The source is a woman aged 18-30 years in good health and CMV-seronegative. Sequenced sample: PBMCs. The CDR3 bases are TGTGCCAGCAGCCCCAGACAGATAAACTACGAGCAGTACTTC. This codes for CASSPRQINYEQYF.